The 19 T cell receptor beta chains reported below all come from one sample, sequenced in a study of blood T cell repertoires in COVID-19. The assay was immunoSEQ multiplex PCR, and TCRdb's table has in-frame clones only and misses some. The sample yields 70,000 or so clones, approximately 80% seen once. The specimen sequenced was peripheral blood. The source is a human donor in a cohort sampled during active COVID-19.

The genes are TRBV30 and TRBJ1-1, with a weak D call TRBD1 (5 bases). Germline loops: CDR1 GTSNPN, CDR2 SVGIG (reference sequence). CDR3 length equals 13 residues. V was shortened by 2 bases and J by 0 bases, with 7 bases between the two germline ends. The CDR3 coding sequence is TGTGCCTGGAGTTCACAGGTGAACACTGAAGCTTTCTTT. Protein product: CAWSSQVNTEAFF.

The chain is built from TRBV15 and TRBJ2-1; 9 bases are shared with TRBD1. This CDR3 has 15 residues. V shed 3 bases and J 2 bases; nucleotides not matched to a gene: 2. CDR1 is LNHNV, CDR2 YYDKDF, per germline (reference sequence). CDR3 protein: CATSSGQGTYNEQFF. The DNA for the CDR3 is TGTGCCACCAGCAGTGGACAGGGGACCTACAATGAGCAGTTCTTC.

The chain joins TRBV6-5 to TRBJ1-2, with D possibly being TRBD1 (5 bases). Germline-derived CDR1 and CDR2 are MNHEY and SVGAGI. V gave up 6 bases and J gave up 7 bases, with 18 bases separating them. This CDR3 is 14 amino acids long. CDR3 sequence reads: CASSAGLSPSGYTF. For the CDR3, the DNA is TGTGCCAGCAGCGCAGGGTTGAGTCCTAGTGGCTACACCTTC.

The chain's CDR3 is CASSWSTQLAAYEQYF. The CDR3 region has the DNA TGTGCCAGCAGCTGGTCCACACAGCTAGCGGCCTACGAGCAGTACTTC. The V gene is TRBV5-6, the J gene TRBJ2-7, with 7 positions matching TRBD2. Germline values: CDR1 SGHDT, CDR2 YYEEEE. Trimming cost V 3 bases and J 2 bases; bases outside gene matches: 11. The CDR3 runs to 16 residues.

J is TRBJ2-5 and V is TRBV7-2; 10 bases fit TRBD2. Germline loops: CDR1 SGHTA, CDR2 FQGNSA. Trimming removed 3 bases from V and 4 bases from J; junction bases left unmatched: 8. This CDR3 is 16 amino acids long. The CDR3 sequence: CASSFPKASGRETQYF. The CDR3 bases are TGTGCCAGCAGCTTCCCTAAGGCTAGCGGGAGAGAGACCCAGTACTTC.

Here the CDR3 reads CASSLAHNQPQHF. The DNA for the CDR3 is TGTGCCAGCAGCTTAGCCCACAATCAGCCCCAGCATTTT. The genes are TRBV7-2 and TRBJ1-5; D not certain. V lost 0 bases to trimming and J lost 3 bases, with 3 bases between them. This CDR3 comprises 13 residues. Germline values: CDR1 SGHTA, CDR2 FQGNSA. Filled out from reference TRBV7-2 and TRBJ1-5, the complete variable domain reads GAGVSQSPSNKVTEKGKDVELRCDPISGHTALYWYRQSLGQGLEFLIYFQGNSAPDKSGLPSDRFSAERTGGSVSTLTIQRTQQEDSAVYLCASSLAHNQPQHFGDGTRLSIL.

The gene calls are TRBV12-3 or TRBV12-4 and TRBJ2-7, with TRBD1 as a possible D gene (5 bases). V was cut by 6 bases and J by 0 bases, with 9 bases left in between. This CDR3 has 13 residues. CDR3 DNA sequence: TGTGCCAGCAGCATGACAGACTCCTACGAGCAGTACTTC. It is translated as CASSMTDSYEQYF.

The J gene is TRBJ2-5, the V gene TRBV5-5, with 9 bases that match TRBD2. The CDR3 loop spans 16 amino acids. CDR1 and CDR2 (germline): SGHKS, YYEKEE (reference sequence). Unmatched junction bases numbered 9, after V lost 1 base and J lost 5 bases. CDR3 sequence: CASSLRVAGVGETQYF. The CDR3 nucleotides are TGTGCCAGCAGCTTGAGGGTAGCGGGAGTCGGGGAGACCCAGTACTTC.

V is TRBV7-9 and J is TRBJ2-7; tentative D call: TRBD2 (7 bases). The CDR3 extends over 15 amino acids. The germline V gene encodes CDR1 SEHNR and CDR2 FQNEAQ (reference sequence). Trimming removed 5 bases at V and 3 bases at J, with 17 bases between. CDR3 loop: CASSPGGQGLYEQYF. CDR3 sequence (DNA): TGTGCCAGCAGCCCCGGGGGGCAGGGCCTCTACGAGCAGTACTTC.

The chain is built from TRBV10-3 and TRBJ1-2, with D possibly being TRBD1 (6 bases). Germline assignment: CDR1 ENHRY and CDR2 SYGVKD. This CDR3 is built from 16 residues. Trimming took off 4 bases at V and 2 bases at J, with 17 bases between the two ends. For the CDR3, the DNA is TGTGCCATCAGTGCAGGCACCGGGACAAGAAACTATGGCTACACCTTC. It encodes CAISAGTGTRNYGYTF.

The CDR3 loop reads CASSWTGAYTEAFF. The CDR3 coding sequence is TGTGCCAGCAGCTGGACAGGGGCTTACACTGAAGCTTTCTTT. V is TRBV5-6 and J is TRBJ1-1; 9 bases map to TRBD1. CDR3 length: 14 residues. Germline CDR1 reads SGHDT; CDR2 reads YYEEEE. Trimming took 3 bases from V and 3 from J; bases not matched to a gene: 3.

This clone was observed a handful of times. This sequence joins TRBV11-1 and TRBJ2-2, with D possibly TRBD1 on 6 matching bases. Germline V gene lookup returns CDR1 SGHAT and CDR2 FQDESV (reference sequence). Trimming left V 6 bases short and J 5 bases short, with 13 bases between. The CDR3 runs 14 residues. CDR3 bases: TGTGCCAGCAGACCAGACAGGACTACCGGGGAGCTGTTTTTT. This codes for CASRPDRTTGELFF.

The rearrangement uses TRBV10-2 and TRBJ1-1, with TRBD1 identical over 7 bases. V shed 5 bases, J shed 3 bases, and the junction held 6 bases outside the gene matches. This CDR3 spans 14 amino acids. Germline CDR1 is WSHSY and CDR2 is SAAADI. Written as DNA, the CDR3 is TGCGCCAGCAGTCCGGGCAGGGGGTACACTGAAGCTTTCTTT. It specifies CASSPGRGYTEAFF.

The chain has TRBV21-1 and TRBJ2-7; TRBD1 is the table's D call, not checked against the DNA. TRBV21-1 is termed a pseudogene. The CDR3 is 17 residues long. The CDR3 DNA reads TGTGCCAGCACCCGGGCCCGCCGGGACAGGGGCACCTACGAGCAGTACTTC. Translated, it gives CASTRARRDRGTYEQYF.

The chain links TRBV10-1 to TRBJ2-3, with D possibly TRBD2 on 5 matching bases. The CDR3 runs to 13 residues. Trimming left V 4 bases short and J 4 bases short, with 9 bases between. The germline V gene encodes CDR1 WNHNN and CDR2 SYGVQD (reference sequence). Written as DNA, the CDR3 is TGCGCCAGCAGTGTGCAGGACTCAGATACGCAGTATTTT. It yields the protein CASSVQDSDTQYF.

This clone has more than one count but fewer than ten. The gene calls are TRBV19 and TRBJ1-2; the match to TRBD1 covers 8 bases. With V trimmed by 6 bases and J by 4 bases, 7 bases remained unmatched. This CDR3 spans 14 amino acids. Looked up from germline, CDR1 is LNHDA and CDR2 is SQIVND (reference sequence). The CDR3 region has the DNA TGTGCCAGTAGGCTAAACACAGGGGGCTATGGCTACACCTTC. Amino acids: CASRLNTGGYGYTF.

V usage is TRBV30 and J usage is TRBJ2-3; D is undetermined. V shed 2 bases and J shed 5 bases, with 8 bases lying between them. CDR1 and CDR2 (germline): GTSNPN, SVGIG (reference sequence). The CDR3 loop spans 12 amino acids. CDR3 in DNA: TGTGCCTGGAGTCCCCCGGGAGATACGCAGTATTTT. Translation: CAWSPPGDTQYF.

The chain uses TRBV7-9 and TRBJ1-1; D may be TRBD1 (6 bases). The V and J ends lost 4 bases and 4 bases respectively, with 10 bases between them. The CDR3 loop spans 13 amino acids. Germline V gene data show CDR1 as SEHNR and CDR2 as FQNEAQ (reference sequence). This CDR3 is CASSSGQFTEAFF. CDR3 nucleotide sequence: TGTGCCAGCAGCTCCGGACAGTTCACTGAAGCTTTCTTT.

V gene TRBV2 combines with J gene TRBJ2-1, with 7 bases that match TRBD2. From germline, CDR1 is SNHLY and CDR2 FYNNEI. There are 15 residues in the CDR3. The junction had 11 bases not matched to a gene; V was cut back by 7 bases and J by 5 bases. The CDR3 DNA sequence: TGTGCCAGCACTAAGACCGGGACTAAGAACAATGAGCAGTTCTTC. Encoded protein: CASTKTGTKNNEQFF.